The source of this T cell receptor (beta chain) is a study of monozygotic twins with inflammatory bowel disease. Per TCR library, roughly 3,600 ng of total RNA was used. TCRdb processed the 5' RACE reads again and assigns one entry to each CDR3 protein, with no DNA. In total, the table holds over 110,000 distinct CDR3 sequences. The TCR was taken from a human donor with ulcerative colitis or Crohn's disease, or a healthy co-twin of an affected twin (not recorded which). Source material: blood.

CDR3 loop: CASSTQTEGYTF. The gene calls are TRBV7-6 and TRBJ1-2. Germline CDR1 reads SGHVS; CDR2 reads FNYEAQ. This CDR3 is 12 amino acids long.